This TCR beta chain comes out of a study of T cell responses to AZD1222 COVID-19 vaccine. Study-wide points: Vaccination with two AZD1222 doses was followed by a rise in Spike-specific TCR breadth and depth. A mostly white British donor set with more females was recruited, and clonal diversity was possibly underestimated. Reportedly, nearly half the spike-specific TCRs target unmutated variant regions.

The germline V gene has CDR1 LGHDT and CDR2 YNNKEL (reference sequence). V was pared by 4 bases and J by 2 bases, with 5 bases between. The CDR3 loop spans 12 amino acids. Clones were sequenced by immunoSEQ multiplex PCR, and TCRdb holds only the in-frame ones, with some missing. The table records about 110,000 clones, roughly nine tenths of them present only once. About this clone: Its antigen is as yet unknown.

This chain joins TRBV3-1 (or the pseudogene TRBV3-2) and TRBJ1-2; D call uncertain. The specimen comprised peripheral blood, sampled on day 0 of MenACWY control vaccination. This receptor was obtained from an adult in good health. CDR3 bases: TGTGCCAGCAGCCTCTGGAACTATGGCTACACCTTC. This encodes CASSLWNYGYTF.